This T cell receptor (beta chain) was identified in a study of T-cell reconstitution after alpha-beta-depleted transplantation in children. Study-wide findings and caveats: As was reported, about two months after transplant, alpha-beta T cells came from several hundred expanded graft clones.

Unique molecular identifiers were incorporated during preparation of the TCRbeta library. TCRdb re-called the PCR reads with MiXCR, one entry per CDR3 protein. Found here are a few hundred thousand distinct CDR3 sequences, about 25% of them singletons; the top ten hold roughly 2.7%. This clonotype was detected a few times. Its matching antigen is unknown. The source is a girl aged 2 to 10 with Fanconi anemia, due to receive a stem cell transplant. The sample here was PBMCs, taken before TCRalphabeta/CD19-depleted stem cell transplant.

Written as DNA, the CDR3 is TGCGCCAGCAGCCAAGAACTAGTCGCCGAGCAGTACTTC. It encodes CASSQELVAEQYF. The chain has TRBV4-1 and TRBJ2-7, with D possibly matching TRBD2 (5 bases). V lost 0 bases and J lost 6, with 9 bases in between. Germline V gene data show CDR1 as MGHRA and CDR2 as YSYEKL. The CDR3 contains 13 residues.